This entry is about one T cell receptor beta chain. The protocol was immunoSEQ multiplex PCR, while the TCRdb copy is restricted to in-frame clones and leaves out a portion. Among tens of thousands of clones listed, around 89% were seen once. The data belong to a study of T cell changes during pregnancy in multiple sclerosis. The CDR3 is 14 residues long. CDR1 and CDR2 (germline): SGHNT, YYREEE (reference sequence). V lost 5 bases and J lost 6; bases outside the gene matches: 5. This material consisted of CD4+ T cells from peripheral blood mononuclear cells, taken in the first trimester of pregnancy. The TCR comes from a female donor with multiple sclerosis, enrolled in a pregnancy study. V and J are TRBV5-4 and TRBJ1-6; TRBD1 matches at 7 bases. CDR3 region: CASRVDRANSPLHF. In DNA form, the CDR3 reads TGTGCCAGCAGGGTTGACAGGGCTAATTCACCCCTCCACTTT.